The 15 T cell receptor beta chains listed next were all sequenced from one sample in a study of post-analysis software for immune sequencing data. Broader study findings: Elevated frequency relative to controls characterized four or five TRBV segments in patients, TRBV5-6, TRBV5-1 and TRBV20-1 among them.

Unique molecular identifiers featured in each of the TCR beta cDNA libraries. Each CDR3 protein is one row after TCRdb ran MiXCR on the PCR reads. In the table there are approximately 730,000 distinct CDR3 sequences, roughly 30% of which are singletons. The antigens these receptors bind are not known. Material for sequencing was blood. These receptors were taken from a girl aged 5-17 years with multiple sclerosis.

The chain has TRBV20-1 and TRBJ1-4; 7 nucleotides agree with TRBD1. Trimming cost V 0 bases and J 6 bases; bases outside gene matches: 7. Germline V lookup: CDR1 DFQATT, CDR2 SNEGSKA (reference sequence). This CDR3 is 15 amino acids long. The CDR3, as DNA: TGCAGTGCTAGAGATCTGGGACAGTCAGATGAAAAACTGTTTTTT. Protein sequence: CSARDLGQSDEKLFF.

This clonotype appeared a single time. This sequence joins TRBV7-8 and TRBJ2-3; TRBD2 agrees at 7 bases. From germline, CDR1 is SGHVS and CDR2 FQNEAQ. The CDR3 is 15 amino acids. V was pared by 8 bases and J by 0 bases, with 8 bases of the junction left unmatched. As DNA, the CDR3 is TGTGCCAGCGACCAAACTAGCGCTAGCACAGATACGCAGTATTTT. It specifies CASDQTSASTDTQYF.

The J gene is TRBJ2-4, the V gene TRBV5-1, with a possible D match to TRBD2 (6 bases). The CDR3 loop spans 18 amino acids. V was cut by 2 bases and J by 4 bases, with 22 bases left in between. Germline V gene sequence: CDR1 SGHRS, CDR2 YFSETQ. CDR3 residues: CASSLGGNTNPTKNIQYF. CDR3 DNA sequence: TGCGCCAGCAGCTTAGGCGGGAACACAAACCCCACAAAAAACATTCAGTACTTC.

The rearrangement links TRBV11-2 to TRBJ1-6, with D possibly being TRBD1 (5 bases). Per the germline V gene, CDR1 is SGHAT and CDR2 is FQNNGV. V was trimmed by 1 base and J by 7 bases, leaving 8 bases between them. The CDR3 runs 14 residues. The CDR3 spells CASSLARGNSPLHF. DNA for the CDR3: TGTGCCAGCAGCTTAGCACGGGGCAATTCACCCCTCCACTTT. The variable domain in full, with the rest retrieved from reference TRBV11-2 and TRBJ1-6, is EAGVAQSPRYKIIEKRQSVAFWCNPISGHATLYWYQQILGQGPKLLIQFQNNGVVDDSQLPKDRFSAERLKGVDSTLKIQPAKLEDSAVYLCASSLARGNSPLHFGNGTRLTVT.

V is TRBV9 and J is TRBJ1-4, with 7 bases matching TRBD1. This CDR3 spans 15 amino acids. The V gene end was trimmed by 3 bases and the J gene end by 4 bases; junction bases not matched to a gene: 6. CDR1 SGDLS and CDR2 YYNGEE come from the germline V gene. CDR3 loop: CASSGETGNNEKLFF. CDR3 coding DNA: TGTGCCAGCAGCGGAGAGACAGGGAATAATGAAAAACTGTTTTTT.

This chain links TRBV15 with TRBJ2-3; no clear D gene. Between the trimmed V and J ends, which lost 0 bases and 0 bases, there was a span of 4 bases. CDR3 length: 14 amino acids. From germline, CDR1 is LNHNV and CDR2 YYDKDF (reference sequence). DNA for the CDR3: TGTGCCACCAGCAGAGAATTTAGCACAGATACGCAGTATTTT. Translating it yields CATSREFSTDTQYF.

This chain connects TRBV7-9 to TRBJ2-5, with D unresolved. Germline CDR1 SEHNR, CDR2 FQNEAQ (reference sequence). V lost 5 bases and J lost 4, with 17 bases in between. The CDR3 spans 15 residues. CDR3 loop: CASSTRTKIRETQYF. CDR3 coding DNA: TGTGCCAGCAGCACGAGGACCAAAATAAGAGAGACCCAGTACTTC.

The chain is built from TRBV21-1 and TRBJ1-2; the table's D call of TRBD1 was not tested on the DNA. TRBV21-1 is a listed pseudogene. CDR3 size: 15 residues. CDR3 in amino acids: CASSFRQTTNYGYTF. The CDR3, as DNA: TGTGCCAGCAGCTTTCGACAGACAACCAACTATGGCTACACCTTC.

The rearrangement joins TRBV6-2 or TRBV6-3 to TRBJ2-4, with TRBD2 identical over 12 bases. This CDR3 has 19 residues. The trim removed 4 bases at V and 0 bases at J, leaving 10 bases unmatched. CDR1 MNHEY and CDR2 SVGEGT come from the germline V gene. The CDR3: CASSSERLAGALAKNIQYF. CDR3 sequence (DNA): TGTGCCAGCAGTTCTGAGCGACTAGCGGGAGCGCTAGCCAAAAACATTCAGTACTTC.

The chain joins TRBV4-3 to TRBJ2-7, with D tentatively TRBD2 (5 bases). The CDR3 contains 15 residues. The V end was cut by 1 base, the J end by 5 bases, with 15 bases between. Germline lookup yields CDR1 LGHNA and CDR2 YSLEER. The CDR3 nucleotides are TGCGCCAGCAGCCAAGTATTTCCGGGGTTCAACGAGCAGTACTTC. Amino acids: CASSQVFPGFNEQYF.

This clonotype was observed a few times. The chain is built from TRBV5-1 and TRBJ1-3; tentatively, D is TRBD1 (6 bases). Germline V CDR1 and CDR2: SGHRS, YFSETQ. The CDR3 has 16 amino acids. Trimming took 4 bases from V and 0 from J, leaving 14 bases between them. CDR3 nucleotide sequence: TGCGCCAGCAGCCCAACGACAGGCCCCTCTGGAAACACCATATATTTT. Its protein product is CASSPTTGPSGNTIYF.

The genes are TRBV12-3 or TRBV12-4 and TRBJ2-7, with D perhaps TRBD2 (6 bases). The V gene lost 1 base and the J gene lost 5 bases, with 15 bases spanning the gap. CDR3 length: 15 residues. CDR3 DNA: TGTGCCAGCAGTTTAGATAGGCTAGCGAACAACGAGCAGTACTTC. Encoded protein: CASSLDRLANNEQYF.

The chain combines TRBV6-2 or TRBV6-3 with TRBJ2-1; no definite D call. Trimming took 7 bases from V and 2 from J, leaving 21 bases between them. The CDR3 loop spans 17 amino acids. Germline assignment: CDR1 MNHEY and CDR2 SVGEGT. CDR3 loop: CASTNPRPTHPYNEQFF. CDR3 DNA sequence: TGTGCCAGCACAAATCCCAGGCCGACGCACCCCTACAATGAGCAGTTCTTC.

The rearrangement uses TRBV4-1 and TRBJ2-1, with 7 bases identical to TRBD2. Germline CDR1 and CDR2: MGHRA and YSYEKL. The V gene end was trimmed by 3 bases and the J gene end by 9 bases; junction bases not matched to a gene: 8. CDR3 size: 14 residues. The chain's CDR3 is CASSQEPLASEQFF. The DNA for the CDR3 is TGCGCCAGCAGCCAGGAACCACTAGCGAGTGAGCAGTTCTTC.

The rearrangement links TRBV24-1 to TRBJ2-3; D is undetermined. CDR3 length: 14 amino acids. The germline V gene encodes CDR1 KGHDR and CDR2 SFDVKD. V dropped 7 bases and J dropped 4 bases, with 14 bases sitting between them. In nucleotides, the CDR3 is TGTGCCACCAGGGGCAAGACGGGCCCAGATACGCAGTATTTT. It encodes CATRGKTGPDTQYF.